This T cell receptor (beta chain) is from a study of T cell changes during pregnancy in multiple sclerosis. With 5 bases removed from V and 11 bases from J, the gap between germline ends came to 15 bases. Germline V gene lookup returns CDR1 PRHDT and CDR2 FYEKMQ (reference sequence). The CDR3 sequence is 12 residues long. Clones were sequenced by immunoSEQ multiplex PCR, and TCRdb holds only the in-frame ones, with some missing. This sample has tens of thousands of clones, with approximately 90% found just once. The sample in question was CD8+ T cells from peripheral blood mononuclear cells, obtained in the first trimester of pregnancy. This sequence was found in a female donor with multiple sclerosis, enrolled in a pregnancy study. V and J are TRBV13 and TRBJ1-1; the D is unclear. The CDR3 DNA is TGTGCCAGCAGCCCCACAGTACGAGAGGCTTTCTTT. Its protein product is CASSPTVREAFF.